This T cell receptor beta chain was captured in a study of PD-1 blockade in classical Hodgkin lymphoma. Study-level results: Complete responders' baseline diversity resembled that of newly diagnosed patients. CD8+ TCR diversity did not rise significantly by C4D1, unlike CD4+. Why repertoires differed is undefined; disease activity or prior therapy possibly contributed.

Sequencing used immunoSEQ multiplex PCR; TCRdb keeps in-frame clones, though not all of them. The data hold 25,000 to 35,000 clones, with roughly four fifths observed a single time. Deletions cut 5 bases from V and 4 bases from J, with 11 bases between. This CDR3 region has 13 residues. Germline V gives CDR1 MNHEY, CDR2 SVGAGI. Notes on this clone: The antigen remains unidentified.

Time point of the sample: cycle 4 day 1 (C4D1), after 5 to 7 weeks of nivolumab. No patient escaped relapse after autologous stem cell transplantation, and brentuximab vedotin exposure varied. Thawed PBMCs underwent magnetic negative selection to yield purified CD4+ T cells. Material: CD4+ T cells from blood, obtained before the fourth cycle of nivolumab. The J gene is TRBJ1-1, the V gene TRBV6-5; no clear D gene. The clonotype originates from a human donor with classical Hodgkin lymphoma. The CDR3 DNA sequence: TGTGCCAGCAGTCGGCTGGTCGGCACTGAAGCTTTCTTT. Its protein is CASSRLVGTEAFF.